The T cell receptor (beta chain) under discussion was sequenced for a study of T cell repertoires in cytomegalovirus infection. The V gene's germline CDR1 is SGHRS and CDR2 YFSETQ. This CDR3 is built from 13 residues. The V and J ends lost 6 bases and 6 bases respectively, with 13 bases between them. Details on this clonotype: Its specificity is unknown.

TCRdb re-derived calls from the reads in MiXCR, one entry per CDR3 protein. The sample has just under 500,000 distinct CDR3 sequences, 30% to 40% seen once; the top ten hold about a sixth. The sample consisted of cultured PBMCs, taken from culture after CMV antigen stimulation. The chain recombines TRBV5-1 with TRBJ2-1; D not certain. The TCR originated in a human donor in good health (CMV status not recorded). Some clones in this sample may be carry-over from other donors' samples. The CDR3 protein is CASIFDGSNEQFF. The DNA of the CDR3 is TGCGCCAGCATCTTCGACGGATCCAATGAGCAGTTCTTC.